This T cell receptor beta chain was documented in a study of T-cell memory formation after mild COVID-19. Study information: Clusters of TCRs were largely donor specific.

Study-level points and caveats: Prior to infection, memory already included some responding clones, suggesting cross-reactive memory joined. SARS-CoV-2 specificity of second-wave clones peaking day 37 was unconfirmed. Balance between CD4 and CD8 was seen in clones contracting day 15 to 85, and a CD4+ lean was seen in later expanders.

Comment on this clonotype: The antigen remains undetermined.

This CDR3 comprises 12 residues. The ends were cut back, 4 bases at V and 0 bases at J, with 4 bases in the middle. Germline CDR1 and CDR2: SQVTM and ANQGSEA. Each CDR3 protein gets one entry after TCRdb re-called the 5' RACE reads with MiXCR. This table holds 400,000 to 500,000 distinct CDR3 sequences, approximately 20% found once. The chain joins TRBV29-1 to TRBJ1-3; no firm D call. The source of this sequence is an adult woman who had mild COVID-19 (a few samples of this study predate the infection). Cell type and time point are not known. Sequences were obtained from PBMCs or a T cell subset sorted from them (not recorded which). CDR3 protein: CSVVHSGNTIYF. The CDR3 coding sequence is TGCAGCGTTGTGCACTCTGGAAACACCATATATTTT.